This section outlines one TCR beta chain sequence together with its context. This sample is part of a study of T-cell reconstitution after alpha-beta-depleted transplantation in children. The library targeted TCRbeta and was prepared with unique molecular identifiers. From the PCR reads, TCRdb called clonotypes with MiXCR, one entry per CDR3 protein. Among about 370,000 distinct CDR3 sequences, roughly 20% were seen once, and the ten largest hold 3% to 4%. This CDR3 spans 15 amino acids. CDR1 is MNHEY, CDR2 SVGEGT, per germline. V shed 7 bases, J shed 4 bases, and the junction held 9 bases outside the gene matches.

The sample here was PBMCs from the stem cell graft donor, taken from the stem cell graft. The receptor's source is a human donor who donated a stem cell graft to a child with acute myeloid leukemia. The chain has TRBV6-2 or TRBV6-3 and TRBJ2-3, with 9 bases fitting TRBD2. CDR3 sequence: CASKELAGVSDTQYF. In DNA form, the CDR3 reads TGTGCCAGCAAAGAATTAGCGGGAGTGTCAGATACGCAGTATTTT.